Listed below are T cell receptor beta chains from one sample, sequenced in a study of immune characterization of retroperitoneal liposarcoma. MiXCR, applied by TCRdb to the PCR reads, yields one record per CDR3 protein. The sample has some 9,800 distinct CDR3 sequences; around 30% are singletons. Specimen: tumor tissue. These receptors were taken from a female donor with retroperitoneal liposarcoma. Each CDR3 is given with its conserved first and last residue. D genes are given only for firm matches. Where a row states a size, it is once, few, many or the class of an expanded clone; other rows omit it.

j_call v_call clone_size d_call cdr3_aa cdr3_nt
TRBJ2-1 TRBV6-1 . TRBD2 CASSGLTSGNYEQFF TGTGCCAGCAGTGGGCTGACTAGCGGGAACTACGAGCAGTTCTTC
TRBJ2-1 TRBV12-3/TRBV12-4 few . CASSLGGTYNEQFF TGTGCCAGCAGTTTAGGGGGGACCTACAATGAGCAGTTCTTC
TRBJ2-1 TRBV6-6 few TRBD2 CASSYGTSGRMGTQFF TGTGCCAGCAGTTACGGGACTAGCGGGAGAATGGGGACCCAGTTCTTC
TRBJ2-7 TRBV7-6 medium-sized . CASSLGAGANEQYF TGTGCCAGCAGCTTGGGGGCAGGGGCAAACGAGCAGTACTTC
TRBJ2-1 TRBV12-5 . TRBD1 CASGAGDRGYSEQFF TGTGCTAGTGGTGCAGGGGACAGGGGCTACAGTGAGCAGTTCTTC
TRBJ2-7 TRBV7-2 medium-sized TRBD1 CASSLDTGGYNEQYF TGTGCCAGCAGCTTAGATACAGGGGGGTACAATGAGCAGTACTTC
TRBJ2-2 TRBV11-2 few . CASSLAGLNTGELFF TGTGCCAGCAGCTTAGCAGGGTTGAACACCGGGGAGCTGTTTTTT
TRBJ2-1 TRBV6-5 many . CASSYAAYEQFF TGTGCCAGCAGTTACGCCGCCTACGAGCAGTTCTTC
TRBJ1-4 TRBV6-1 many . CASQDRPLIATNEKLFF TGTGCCAGCCAAGACAGGCCTTTAATTGCAACTAATGAAAAACTGTTTTTT
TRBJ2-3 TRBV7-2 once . CASSSRPGGVYGQYF TGTGCCAGCAGCTCACGCCCAGGGGGGGTGTACGGGCAGTATTTT
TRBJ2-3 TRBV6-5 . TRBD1 CASSPDRVSYNEQYF TGTGCCAGCAGCCCGGACAGGGTCTCCTACAATGAGCAGTACTTT
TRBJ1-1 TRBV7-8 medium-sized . CASSRDTDEAFF TGTGCCAGCAGCCGGGACACAGATGAAGCTTTCTTT
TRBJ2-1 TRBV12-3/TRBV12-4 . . CASSTLGRGTIEQFF TGTGCCAGCAGTACCCTCGGTCGGGGGACCATCGAGCAGTTCTTC
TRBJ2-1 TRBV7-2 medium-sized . CASSLDGGLYNEQFF TGTGCCAGCAGCTTAGACGGGGGCCTGTACAATGAGCAGTTCTTC
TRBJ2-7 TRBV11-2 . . CASSLDILTLPAPRSYEQYF TGTGCCAGCAGCTTAGATATCCTAACTTTACCGGCCCCGAGGTCCTACGAGCAGTACTTC
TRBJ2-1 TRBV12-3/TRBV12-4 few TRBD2 CASSFALAEQETQFF TGTGCCAGCAGTTTTGCCCTAGCGGAACAAGAGACCCAGTTCTTC
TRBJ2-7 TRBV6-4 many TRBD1 CASSPNTDRASYEQYF TGTGCCAGCAGTCCAAACACCGACAGGGCCTCCTACGAGCAGTACTTC
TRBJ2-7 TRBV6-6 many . CASSYSGEQYF TGTGCCAGCAGTTACTCGGGGGAGCAGTACTTC
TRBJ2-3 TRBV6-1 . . CASSTGDLTDTQYF TGTGCCAGCAGTACGGGGGATTTGACAGATACGCAGTATTTT
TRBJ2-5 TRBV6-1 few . CASSPKRETQYF TGTGCCAGCAGCCCGAAGCGAGAGACCCAGTACTTC
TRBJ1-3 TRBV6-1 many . CASRNQGSGNTIYF TGTGCCAGCAGAAATCAGGGCTCTGGAAACACCATATATTTT
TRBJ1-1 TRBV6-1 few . CASSEHGGVATEAFF TGTGCCAGCAGTGAACACGGGGGGGTTGCCACTGAAGCTTTCTTT
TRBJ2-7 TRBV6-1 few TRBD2 CASRPGGNEQYF TGTGCCAGCAGACCGGGGGGGAACGAGCAGTACTTC
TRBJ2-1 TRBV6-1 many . CASSFSTYNEQFF TGTGCCAGCAGTTTCTCAACCTACAATGAGCAGTTCTTC
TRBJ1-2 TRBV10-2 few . CASMGTDRSYGYTF TGCGCCAGCATGGGGACGGACCGTTCCTATGGCTACACCTTC
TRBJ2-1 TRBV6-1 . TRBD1 CASKETGTYEQFF TGTGCCAGCAAGGAGACAGGGACGTACGAGCAGTTCTTC
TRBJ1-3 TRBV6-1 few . CASRTLGYSGNTIYF TGTGCCAGCAGAACTCTTGGGTACTCTGGAAACACCATATATTTT
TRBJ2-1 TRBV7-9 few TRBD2 CASSSYLAGVYNEQFF TGTGCCAGCAGCTCGTACCTAGCGGGAGTCTACAATGAGCAGTTCTTC
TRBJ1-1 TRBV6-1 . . CASRPGHLYFNTEAFF TGTGCCAGCAGACCGGGACATCTTTATTTTAACACTGAAGCTTTCTTT
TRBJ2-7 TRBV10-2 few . CASSEGGGFNEQYF TGCGCCAGCAGTGAAGGGGGGGGTTTTAATGAGCAGTACTTC
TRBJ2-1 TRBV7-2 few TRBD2 CASSEVLAGGPGQFF TGTGCCAGCAGCGAGGTCCTAGCGGGAGGGCCGGGGCAGTTCTTC
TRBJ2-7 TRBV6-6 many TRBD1 CASSYSGDRAYEQYF TGTGCCAGCAGTTACTCGGGGGACAGGGCCTACGAGCAGTACTTC
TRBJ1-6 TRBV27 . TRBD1 CASSLRDSYSPLHF TGTGCCAGCAGTTTAAGGGACAGCTATTCACCCCTCCACTTT
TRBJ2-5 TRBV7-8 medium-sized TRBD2 CASSLVLAGGYIYNEQYF TGTGCCAGCAGCTTAGTCCTAGCGGGGGGTTATATCTACAATGAGCAGTACTTC
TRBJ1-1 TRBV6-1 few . CASSETRVSEAFF TGTGCCAGCAGTGAGACCAGGGTCTCAGAAGCTTTCTTT
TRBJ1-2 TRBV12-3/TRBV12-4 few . CASSLGAKGGYTF TGTGCCAGCAGTTTAGGGGCAAAGGGTGGCTACACCTTC
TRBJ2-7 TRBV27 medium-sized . CASSLSDIGRGNEQYF TGTGCCAGCAGTTTATCGGACATAGGACGGGGCAATGAGCAGTACTTC
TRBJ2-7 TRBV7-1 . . CASSNPGHQSSYNEQYF TGTGCCAGCAGCAATCCGGGACACCAAAGCTCCTACAATGAGCAGTACTTC
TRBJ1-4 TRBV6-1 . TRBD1 CASSGQGRNEKLFF TGTGCCAGCAGTGGACAGGGACGTAATGAAAAACTGTTTTTT
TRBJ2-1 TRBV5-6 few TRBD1 CASSFSGTGLSSYEQFF TGTGCCAGCAGCTTCTCCGGGACAGGTCTTAGCTCCTACGAGCAGTTCTTC
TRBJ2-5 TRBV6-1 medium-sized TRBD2 CASRQIAGEIQETQYF TGTGCCAGCAGACAAATAGCGGGAGAGATCCAAGAGACCCAGTACTTC
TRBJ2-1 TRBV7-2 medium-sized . CASSLDNYNEQFF TGTGCCAGCAGCTTGGACAACTACAATGAGCAGTTCTTC
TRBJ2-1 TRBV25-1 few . CASSESKGYEQFF TGTGCCAGCAGTGAATCGAAAGGCTATGAGCAGTTCTTC
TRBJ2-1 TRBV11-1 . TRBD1 CASSLASLPGTGDYEQFF TGTGCCAGCAGCTTAGCGTCTTTACCCGGGACAGGGGATTACGAGCAGTTCTTC
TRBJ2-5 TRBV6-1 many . CASRDAFNEQYF TGTGCCAGCAGGGACGCCTTCAATGAGCAGTACTTC
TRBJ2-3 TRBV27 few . CASSLQTNTDTQYF TGTGCCAGCAGTTTACAGACCAATACAGATACGCAGTATTTT
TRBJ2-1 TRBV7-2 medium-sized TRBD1 CASSLSSGQGKNIQFF TGTGCCAGCAGCTTAAGTTCGGGACAGGGGAAAAACATTCAGTTCTTC
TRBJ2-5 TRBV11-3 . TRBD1 CASSSSTGKETQYF TGTGCCAGCAGCTCGTCGACAGGGAAGGAGACCCAGTACTTC
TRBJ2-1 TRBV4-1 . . CASSPQWVSYNEQFF TGCGCCAGCAGCCCCCAGTGGGTCTCCTACAATGAGCAGTTCTTC
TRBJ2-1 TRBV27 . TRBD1 CASTSGTAQETQFF TGTGCCAGCACCTCCGGGACAGCCCAAGAGACCCAGTTCTTC
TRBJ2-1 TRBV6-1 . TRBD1 CASSEARGLEQFF TGTGCCAGCAGTGAAGCCAGGGGGCTTGAGCAGTTCTTC
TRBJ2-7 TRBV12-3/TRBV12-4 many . CASSFGRVSAWWF TGTGCCAGCAGCTTCGGACGGGTCTCGGCATGGTGGTTC
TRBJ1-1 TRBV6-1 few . CASSSLSQGNTEAFF TGTGCCAGCAGTTCTTTATCACAGGGGAACACTGAAGCTTTCTTT
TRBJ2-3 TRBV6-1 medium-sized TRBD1 CASSESPDRDTQYF TGTGCCAGCAGTGAATCCCCGGACAGGGATACGCAGTATTTT